The 20 T cell receptor beta chains below were found in one sample sequenced in a study of identical twins. TCRdb called the 5' RACE reads again in MiXCR, with one record for every CDR3 protein. The profile shows roughly 1.6 million distinct CDR3 sequences, less than 40% of them singletons. What was sequenced was cord blood. The origin of the receptors is a newborn girl in good health.

The chain employs TRBV20-1 and TRBJ2-5; a possible D gene is TRBD2 (6 bases). The germline CDR1 and CDR2 sequences are DFQATT and SNEGSKA (reference sequence). Trimming pared 3 bases from V and 11 bases from J, leaving 16 bases between. This CDR3 has 12 amino acids. CDR3: CSARLAFDEQYF. CDR3 bases: TGCAGTGCTAGGCTAGCGTTTGATGAGCAGTACTTC.

The V call is TRBV20-1, the J call TRBJ2-3, with 10 bases aligning to TRBD1. This CDR3 is 15 amino acids long. Germline V gene data show CDR1 as DFQATT and CDR2 as SNEGSKA (reference sequence). J was trimmed by 4 bases and V by 5 bases; bases with no gene match: 9. CDR3 sequence (DNA): TGCAGTGCTGGGTGGACAGGGGGGTGGGCAGATACGCAGTATTTT. Translated, it gives CSAGWTGGWADTQYF.

The V gene is TRBV7-2, the J gene TRBJ2-3, with TRBD2 matching over 9 bases. The V gene's germline CDR1 is SGHTA and CDR2 FQGNSA. Trimming cost V 4 bases and J 4 bases; bases outside gene matches: 9. The CDR3 has 16 amino acids. The CDR3 sequence is CASSSFAGGLADTQYF. CDR3 coding DNA: TGTGCCAGCAGCTCCTTTGCGGGGGGGCTCGCAGATACGCAGTATTTT.

This chain joins TRBV9 and TRBJ2-1; 14 bases are a match to TRBD2. Germline CDR1 and CDR2: SGDLS and YYNGEE. The CDR3 covers 15 residues. J was trimmed by 7 bases and V by 6 bases; bases with no gene match: 6. In nucleotides, the CDR3 is TGTGCCAGCAACCCGACTAGCGGGAGGGGTAATGAGCAGTTCTTC. Protein product: CASNPTSGRGNEQFF.

This clonotype was recorded a few times. The V call is TRBV15, the J call TRBJ2-1; D might be TRBD1 or TRBD2, each matching 5 bases. The CDR3 is 14 amino acids. V was pared by 5 bases and J by 6 bases, with 14 bases between. CDR1 LNHNV and CDR2 YYDKDF come from the germline V gene (reference sequence). The chain's CDR3 is CATSQRGTFNEQFF. CDR3 coding DNA: TGTGCCACCAGCCAACGGGGCACTTTCAATGAGCAGTTCTTC.

The rearrangement joins TRBV18 to TRBJ2-5, with a possible D match to TRBD1 (5 bases). Trimming took 2 bases from V and 11 from J, leaving 27 bases between them. Germline V CDR1 and CDR2: KGHSH, LQKENI. This CDR3 spans 17 amino acids. This chain's CDR3 is CASSPDSTRRLYNEQYF. DNA of the CDR3: TGTGCCAGCTCACCAGACAGCACACGGCGTCTCTACAATGAGCAGTACTTC.

The V gene is TRBV4-2, the J gene TRBJ2-1; D may be TRBD1 or TRBD2 (5 bases each). With 3 bases removed from V and 4 bases from J, the gap between germline ends came to 19 bases. Germline V gives CDR1 LGHNA, CDR2 YNFKEQ. The length of the CDR3 is 17 residues. The CDR3 coding sequence is TGTGCCAGCAGCCATTCCACCGGGACGAACCTTTACAATGAGCAGTTCTTC. Translation: CASSHSTGTNLYNEQFF.

The J gene is TRBJ2-2, the V gene TRBV14; 13 bases fit TRBD2. V trimming: 2 bases; J trimming: 7 bases; junction bases outside the gene matches: 7. The V gene's germline CDR1 is SGHDN and CDR2 FVKESK. The CDR3 contains 17 residues. The CDR3 DNA sequence: TGTGCCAGCAGCCAACCCGGACTAGCGGGAGCCATCGGGGAGCTGTTTTTT. It yields the protein CASSQPGLAGAIGELFF.

This chain connects TRBV12-3 or TRBV12-4 to TRBJ2-2; TRBD1 is a possible D gene (6 bases). Trimming took off 6 bases at V and 0 bases at J, with 23 bases between the two ends. This CDR3 contains 19 residues. CDR3 nucleotides: TGTGCCAGCAGCCTTCGGCGGCACCTGGACAGCGCGAACACCGGGGAGCTGTTTTTT. Translating gives CASSLRRHLDSANTGELFF.

This clonotype was recorded a few times. The V and J genes are TRBV4-2 and TRBJ2-1; D gene uncertain. Germline CDR1 and CDR2: LGHNA and YNFKEQ. The V end lost 0 bases, the J end lost 0 bases, and 15 bases lay between the germline ends. The CDR3 spans 18 residues. CDR3 amino acids: CASSQDLRRLRSYNEQFF. The CDR3 coding sequence is TGTGCCAGCAGCCAAGATTTGAGGCGTCTACGCTCCTACAATGAGCAGTTCTTC.

The chain joins TRBV19 to TRBJ1-1; no clear D. CDR3 length equals 11 residues. V dropped 3 bases and J dropped 6 bases, with 5 bases sitting between them. The germline V gene encodes CDR1 LNHDA and CDR2 SQIVND (reference sequence). CDR3 coding DNA: TGTGCCAGTAGTATGTCGGCTGAAGCTTTCTTT. This codes for CASSMSAEAFF.

To note about this clonotype: Compared with germline, one end of the junction differs, possibly owing to a read error. The chain has TRBV6-5 and TRBJ2-4; the D gene is possibly TRBD2 (6 bases). Matching the DNA end better, TRBJ2-7 makes the J call doubtful. This CDR3 region has 18 residues. CDR1 is MNHEY and CDR2 is SVGAGI in the germline V gene. The CDR3 reads CACSYSTLGTSANYEQYF. In DNA form, the CDR3 reads TGTGCCTGCAGTTACTCGACCCTCGGGACTTCTGCCAACTACGAGCAGTACTTC.

This clonotype appeared a few times. The chain links TRBV27 to TRBJ2-7; TRBD2 aligns across 10 bases. The CDR3 extends over 17 amino acids. V lost 1 base, J lost 4 bases, and 10 bases stayed unmatched. In germline, CDR1 is MNHEY, CDR2 SMNVEV (reference sequence). The CDR3 nucleotides read TGTGCCAGCAGTTTATACCCTAGCGGGAGACTTAGTTACGAGCAGTACTTC. It is translated as CASSLYPSGRLSYEQYF.

In this sample, this clonotype turned up many times. At one end, the junction sequence differs from germline, possibly due to a read error. The V and J genes are TRBV5-1 and TRBJ2-1, with TRBD2 as a possible D gene (5 bases). From germline, CDR1 is SGHRS and CDR2 YFSETQ. The length of the CDR3 is 12 residues. CDR3 sequence reads: CASSRGYNEQFF. The CDR3 region has the DNA TGTGCCAGCAGCCGGGGATACAATGAGCAGTTCTTC.

The J gene is TRBJ2-3, the V gene TRBV18; D unresolved. This CDR3 is 13 amino acids long. Germline V lookup: CDR1 KGHSH, CDR2 LQKENI. V lost 7 bases, J lost 4 bases, and 12 bases lay in between. The CDR3 DNA reads TGTGCCAGCTTCGGCTCGAGGTCAGATACGCAGTATTTT. Translated: CASFGSRSDTQYF. Full variable domain (missing parts from reference TRBV18 and TRBJ2-3): NAGVMQNPRHLVRRRGQEARLRCSPMKGHSHVYWYRQLPEEGLKFMVYLQKENIIDESGMPKERFSAEFPKEGPSILRIQQVVRGDSAAYFCASFGSRSDTQYFGPGTRLTVL.

With respect to this clonotype: Being one base from a much bigger clone, this may be a read error. The chain joins TRBV10-3 to TRBJ2-3; D not certain. The CDR3 extends over 11 amino acids. The germline gives CDR1 ENHRY, CDR2 SYGVKD. The germline V and J ends were trimmed by 6 bases and 4 bases, with 5 bases remaining between them. CDR3 nucleotide sequence: TGTGCCATCAGAGACGCAGATACGCAGTATTTT. It codes for CAIRDADTQYF.

This clonotype was detected many times. The CDR3 region has the DNA TGTGCCAGCAGTTCCGACAGAAAAAACATTCAGTACTTC. Amino acid sequence: CASSSDRKNIQYF. The chain has TRBV27 and TRBJ2-4, with D tentatively TRBD1 (5 bases). V was clipped by 4 bases and J by 4 bases, with 8 bases between them. CDR1 and CDR2 from the germline V gene are MNHEY and SMNVEV (reference sequence). CDR3 length equals 13 residues.

The CDR3: CASSLGLAGGLDNEQYF. The CDR3 DNA sequence: TGCGCCAGCAGCTTGGGGCTAGCGGGGGGGCTTGACAATGAGCAGTACTTC. The chain recombines TRBV5-1 with TRBJ2-7, with 12 nucleotides matching TRBD2. Unmatched junction bases numbered 11, after V lost 0 bases and J lost 7 bases. The germline V gene encodes CDR1 SGHRS and CDR2 YFSETQ. The CDR3 is 17 amino acids. The whole variable domain, filled in from reference TRBV5-1 and TRBJ2-7, reads KAGVTQTPRYLIKTRGQQVTLSCSPISGHRSVSWYQQTPGQGLQFLFEYFSETQRNKGNFPGRFSGRQFSNSRSEMNVSTLELGDSALYLCASSLGLAGGLDNEQYFGPGTRLTVT.

This clonotype was observed a handful of times. The chain is built from TRBV7-2 and TRBJ2-1; 12 bases line up with TRBD2. The CDR3 length is 17 residues. V was clipped by 3 bases and J by 8 bases; unmatched bases: 11. Germline-derived CDR1 and CDR2 are SGHTA and FQGNSA. Written as DNA, the CDR3 is TGTGCCAGCAGCTTGTCGGTGCGGACTAGCGGGAAACATGAGCAGTTCTTC. Translated: CASSLSVRTSGKHEQFF.

The chain couples TRBV27 to TRBJ2-3, with D possibly being TRBD1 (6 bases). This CDR3 has 15 amino acids. With 7 bases removed from V and 2 bases from J, the gap between germline ends came to 16 bases. Per the germline V gene, CDR1 is MNHEY and CDR2 is SMNVEV (reference sequence). CDR3: CASIQRGSYTDTQYF. The CDR3 DNA is TGTGCCAGCATCCAAAGGGGGAGCTACACAGATACGCAGTATTTT.